This section outlines one TCR beta chain sequence together with its context. Germline lookup yields CDR1 LGHDT and CDR2 YNNKEL (reference sequence). The CDR3 is 12 amino acids. With 5 bases clipped from V and 11 bases from J, the junction kept 7 bases outside the gene matches. The data stem from a study of blood T cell repertoires in COVID-19. Study context: T cells, B-cell-depleted T cells, or PBMCs provided the cDNA or gDNA that served as material.

TCRdb's copy holds only in-frame clones and misses some; the assay was immunoSEQ multiplex PCR. The data show just under 350,000 clones, about 87% seen once. Enrollment of patients from Seattle took place during active infection, with longitudinal follow-up. The chain is built from TRBV3-1 (or the pseudogene TRBV3-2) and TRBJ1-1; 8 nucleotides line up with TRBD1. The sequence was obtained from a woman aged 45 to 65 with COVID-19, enrolled during active disease. The specimen sequenced was peripheral blood. The CDR3 region has the DNA TGTGCCAGCAGCTTCGGACAGGGTCACGCTTTCTTT. This sequence encodes CASSFGQGHAFF.